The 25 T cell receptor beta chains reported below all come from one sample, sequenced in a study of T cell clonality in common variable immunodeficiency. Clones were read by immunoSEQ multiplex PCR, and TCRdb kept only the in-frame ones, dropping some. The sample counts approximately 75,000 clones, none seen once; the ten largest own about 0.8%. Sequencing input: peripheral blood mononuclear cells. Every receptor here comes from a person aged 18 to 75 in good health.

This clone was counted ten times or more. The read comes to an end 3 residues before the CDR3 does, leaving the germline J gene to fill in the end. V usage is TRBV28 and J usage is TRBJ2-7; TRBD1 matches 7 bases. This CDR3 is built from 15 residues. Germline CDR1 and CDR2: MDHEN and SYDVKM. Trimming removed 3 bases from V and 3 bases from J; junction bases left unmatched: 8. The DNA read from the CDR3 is TGTGCCAGCAGTTTGACAGGGCCGAATGACTACGAG. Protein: CASSLTGPNDYE. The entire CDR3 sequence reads CASSLTGPNDYEQYF.

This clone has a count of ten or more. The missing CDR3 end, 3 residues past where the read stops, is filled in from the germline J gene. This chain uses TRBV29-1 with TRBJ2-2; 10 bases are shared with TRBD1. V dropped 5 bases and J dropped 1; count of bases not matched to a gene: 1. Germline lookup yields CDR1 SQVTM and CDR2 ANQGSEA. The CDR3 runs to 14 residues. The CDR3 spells CSVRTGGNTGELFF. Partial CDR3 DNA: TGCAGCGTTCGGACAGGGGGGAACACCGGGGAG.

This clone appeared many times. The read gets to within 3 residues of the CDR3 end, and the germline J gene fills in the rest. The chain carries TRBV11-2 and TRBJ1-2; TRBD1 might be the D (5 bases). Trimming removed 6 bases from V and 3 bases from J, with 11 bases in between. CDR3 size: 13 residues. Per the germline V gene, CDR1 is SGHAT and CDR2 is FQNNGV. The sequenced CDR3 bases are TGTGCCAGCAGGAGAGGGGTTGACTATGGC. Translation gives CASRRGVDYG. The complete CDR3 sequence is CASRRGVDYGYTF.

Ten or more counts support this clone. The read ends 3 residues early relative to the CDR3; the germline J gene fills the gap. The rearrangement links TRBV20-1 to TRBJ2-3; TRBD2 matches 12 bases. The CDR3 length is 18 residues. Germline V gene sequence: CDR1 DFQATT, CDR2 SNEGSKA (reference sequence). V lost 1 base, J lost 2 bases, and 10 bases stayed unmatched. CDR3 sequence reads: CSARGATSGSLTTDTQYF. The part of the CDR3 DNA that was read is TGCAGTGCTAGAGGCGCGACTAGCGGGAGCCTTACCACAGATACG.

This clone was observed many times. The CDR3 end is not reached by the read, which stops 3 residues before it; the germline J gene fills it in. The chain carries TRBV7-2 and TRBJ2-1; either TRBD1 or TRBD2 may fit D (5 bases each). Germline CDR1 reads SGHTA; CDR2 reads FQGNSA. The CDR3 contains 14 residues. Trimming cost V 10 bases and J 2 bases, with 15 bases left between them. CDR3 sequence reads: CATTLGEPYNEQFF. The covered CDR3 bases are TGTGCCACTACTCTAGGGGAGCCCTACAATGAG.

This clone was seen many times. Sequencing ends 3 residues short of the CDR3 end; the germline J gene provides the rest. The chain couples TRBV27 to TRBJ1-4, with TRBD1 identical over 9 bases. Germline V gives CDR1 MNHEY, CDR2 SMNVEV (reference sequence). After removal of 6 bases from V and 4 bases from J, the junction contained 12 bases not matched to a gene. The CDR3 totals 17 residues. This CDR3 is CASRLTGTGLSNEKLFF. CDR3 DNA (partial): TGTGCCAGCAGACTCACCGGGACAGGGTTAAGTAATGAAAAA.

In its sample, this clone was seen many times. This CDR3 reads CSARRAGVGTGELFF. The CDR3 bases that were read are TGCAGTGCTAGAAGGGCGGGAGTGGGCACCGGGGAG. This chain joins TRBV20-1 and TRBJ2-2; 7 positions agree with TRBD2. The read ends 3 residues before the CDR3 terminus; that terminus is restored from the germline J gene. Losses at the gene ends were 2 bases for V and 4 bases for J; bases not matched to a gene: 7. Germline V gives CDR1 DFQATT, CDR2 SNEGSKA (reference sequence). This CDR3 has 15 residues.

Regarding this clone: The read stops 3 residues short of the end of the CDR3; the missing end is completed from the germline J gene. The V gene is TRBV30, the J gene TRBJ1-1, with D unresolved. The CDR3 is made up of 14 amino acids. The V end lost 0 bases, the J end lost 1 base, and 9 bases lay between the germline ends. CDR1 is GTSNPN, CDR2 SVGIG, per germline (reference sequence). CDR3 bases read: TGTGCCTGGAGTGTACTGGTCGGGAACACTGAA. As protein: CAWSVLVGNTE. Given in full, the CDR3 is CAWSVLVGNTEAFF. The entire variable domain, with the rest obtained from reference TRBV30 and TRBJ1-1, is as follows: SQTIHQWPATLVQPVGSPLSLECTVEGTSNPNLYWYRQAAGRGLQLLFYSVGIGQISSEVPQNLSASRPQDRQFILSSKKLLLSDSGFYLCAWSVLVGNTEAFFGQGTRLTVV.

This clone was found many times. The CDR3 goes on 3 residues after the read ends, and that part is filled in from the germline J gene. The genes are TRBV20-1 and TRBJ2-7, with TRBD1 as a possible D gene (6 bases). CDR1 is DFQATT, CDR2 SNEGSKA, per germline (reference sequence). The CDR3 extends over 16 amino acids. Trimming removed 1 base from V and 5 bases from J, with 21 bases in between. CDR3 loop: CSARGFGTPTVDEQYF. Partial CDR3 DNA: TGCAGTGCTAGAGGTTTCGGGACACCCACCGTGGACGAG.

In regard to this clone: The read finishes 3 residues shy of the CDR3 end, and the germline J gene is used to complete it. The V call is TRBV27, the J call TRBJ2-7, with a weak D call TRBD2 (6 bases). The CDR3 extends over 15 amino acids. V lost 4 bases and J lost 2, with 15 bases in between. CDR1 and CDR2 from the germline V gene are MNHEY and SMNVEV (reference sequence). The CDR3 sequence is CASSYSGDQPYEQYF. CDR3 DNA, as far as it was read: TGTGCCAGCAGTTATAGCGGTGACCAGCCCTACGAG.

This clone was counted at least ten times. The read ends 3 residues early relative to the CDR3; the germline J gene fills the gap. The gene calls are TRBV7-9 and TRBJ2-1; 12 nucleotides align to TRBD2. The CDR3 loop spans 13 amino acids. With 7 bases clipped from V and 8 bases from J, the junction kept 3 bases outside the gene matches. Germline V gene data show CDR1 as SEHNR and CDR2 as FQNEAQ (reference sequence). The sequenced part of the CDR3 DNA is TGTGCCAGCACCAGACTAGCGGGAGATGAG. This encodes CASTRLAGDE. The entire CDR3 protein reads CASTRLAGDEQFF.

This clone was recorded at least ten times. Partial CDR3 DNA: TGTGCCTGGAGTGTAAAGGGGGTATACGAG. Its translation: CAWSVKGVYE. The full CDR3 sequence reads CAWSVKGVYEQYF. This chain joins TRBV30 and TRBJ2-7; possible D gene TRBD1, 6 bases. The read terminates 3 residues before the CDR3 end, so the remaining end is supplied by the germline J gene. From germline, CDR1 is GTSNPN and CDR2 SVGIG (reference sequence). The CDR3 contains 13 residues. The V gene lost 0 bases and the J gene lost 4 bases, with 10 bases spanning the gap.

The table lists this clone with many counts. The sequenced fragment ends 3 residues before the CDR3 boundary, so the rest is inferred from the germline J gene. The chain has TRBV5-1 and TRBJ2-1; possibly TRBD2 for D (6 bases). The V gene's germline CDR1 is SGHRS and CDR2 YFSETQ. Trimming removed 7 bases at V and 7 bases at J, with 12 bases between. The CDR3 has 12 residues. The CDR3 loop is CASGLKGNEQFF. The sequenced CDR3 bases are TGCGCCAGCGGACTAAAGGGGAATGAG.

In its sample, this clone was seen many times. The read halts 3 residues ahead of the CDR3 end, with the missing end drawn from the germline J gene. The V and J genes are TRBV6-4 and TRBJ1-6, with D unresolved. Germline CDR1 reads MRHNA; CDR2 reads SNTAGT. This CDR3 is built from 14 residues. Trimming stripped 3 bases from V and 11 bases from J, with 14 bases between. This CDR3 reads CASSEGPSGTPLHF. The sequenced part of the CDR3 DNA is TGTGCCAGCAGTGAAGGACCGAGCGGGACACCC.

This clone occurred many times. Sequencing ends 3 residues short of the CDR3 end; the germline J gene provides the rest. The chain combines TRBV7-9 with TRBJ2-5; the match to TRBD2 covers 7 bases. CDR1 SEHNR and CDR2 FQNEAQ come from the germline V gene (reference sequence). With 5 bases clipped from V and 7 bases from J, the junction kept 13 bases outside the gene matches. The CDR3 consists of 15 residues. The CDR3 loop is CASSLGTTSLGTQYF. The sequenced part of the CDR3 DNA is TGTGCCAGCAGCCTAGGGACTACAAGCCTCGGGACC.

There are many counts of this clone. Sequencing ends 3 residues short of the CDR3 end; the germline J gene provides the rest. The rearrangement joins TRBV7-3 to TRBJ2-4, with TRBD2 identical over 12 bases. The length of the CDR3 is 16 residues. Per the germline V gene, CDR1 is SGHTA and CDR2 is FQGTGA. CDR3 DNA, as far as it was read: TGTGCCAGCAGCTCCTCCGGGACTAGCGGGCCCCTCAGT. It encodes CASSSSGTSGPLS. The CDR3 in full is CASSSSGTSGPLSQYF.

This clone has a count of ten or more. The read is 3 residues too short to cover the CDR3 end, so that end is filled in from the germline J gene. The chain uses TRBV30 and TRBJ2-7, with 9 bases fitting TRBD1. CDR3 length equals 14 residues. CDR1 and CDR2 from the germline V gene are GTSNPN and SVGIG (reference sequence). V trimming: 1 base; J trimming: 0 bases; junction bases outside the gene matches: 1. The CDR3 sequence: CAWSADRGSYEQYF. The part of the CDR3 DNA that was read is TGTGCCTGGAGTGCGGACAGGGGCTCCTACGAG.

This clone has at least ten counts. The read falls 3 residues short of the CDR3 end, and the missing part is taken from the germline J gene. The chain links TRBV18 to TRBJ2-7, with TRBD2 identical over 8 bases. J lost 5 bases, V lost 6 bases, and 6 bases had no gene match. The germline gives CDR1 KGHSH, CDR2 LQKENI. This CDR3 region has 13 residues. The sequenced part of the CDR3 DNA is TGTGCCAGCTCCCCGGGGCGGGGGGACGAG. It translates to CASSPGRGDE. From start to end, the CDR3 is CASSPGRGDEQYF.

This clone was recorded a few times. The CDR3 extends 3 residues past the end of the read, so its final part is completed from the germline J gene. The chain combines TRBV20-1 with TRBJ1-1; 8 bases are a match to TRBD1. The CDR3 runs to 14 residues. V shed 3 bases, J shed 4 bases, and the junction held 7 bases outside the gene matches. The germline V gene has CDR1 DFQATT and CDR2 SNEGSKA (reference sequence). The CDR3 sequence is CSARRTGRFTEAFF. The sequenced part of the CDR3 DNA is TGCAGTGCTAGGCGGACAGGGCGATTCACTGAA.

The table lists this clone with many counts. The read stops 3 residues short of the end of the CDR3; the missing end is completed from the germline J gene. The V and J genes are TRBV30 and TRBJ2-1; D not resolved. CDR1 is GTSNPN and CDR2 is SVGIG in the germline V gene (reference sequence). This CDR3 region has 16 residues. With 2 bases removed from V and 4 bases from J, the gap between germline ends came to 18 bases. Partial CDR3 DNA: TGTGCCTGGAGTCTCCGGGTGGCAGCTGAGTACAATGAG. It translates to CAWSLRVAAEYNE. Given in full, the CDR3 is CAWSLRVAAEYNEQFF.

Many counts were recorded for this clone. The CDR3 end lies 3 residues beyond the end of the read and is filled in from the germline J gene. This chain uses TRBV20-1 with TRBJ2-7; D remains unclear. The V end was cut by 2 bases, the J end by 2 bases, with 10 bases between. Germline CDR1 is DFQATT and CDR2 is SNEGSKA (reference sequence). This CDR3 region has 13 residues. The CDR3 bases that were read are TGCAGTGCTAGAAGCCAGGCCACCTACGAG. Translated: CSARSQATYE. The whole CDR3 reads CSARSQATYEQYF.

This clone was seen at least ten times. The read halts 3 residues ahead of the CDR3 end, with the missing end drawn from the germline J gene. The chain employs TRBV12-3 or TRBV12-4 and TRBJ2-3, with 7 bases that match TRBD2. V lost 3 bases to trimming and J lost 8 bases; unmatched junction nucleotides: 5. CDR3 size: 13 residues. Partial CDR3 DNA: TGTGCCAGCAGTTTCAGCGGGACGGGTACG. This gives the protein CASSFSGTGT. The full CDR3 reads CASSFSGTGTQYF.

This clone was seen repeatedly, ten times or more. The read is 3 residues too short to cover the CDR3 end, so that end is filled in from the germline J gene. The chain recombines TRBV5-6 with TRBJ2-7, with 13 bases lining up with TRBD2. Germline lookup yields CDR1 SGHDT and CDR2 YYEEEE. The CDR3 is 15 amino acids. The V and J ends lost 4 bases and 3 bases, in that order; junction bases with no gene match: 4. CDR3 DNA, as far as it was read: TGTGCCAGCAGCACTAGCGGGAGGGCCGTCTACGAG. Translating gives CASSTSGRAVYE. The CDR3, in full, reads CASSTSGRAVYEQYF.

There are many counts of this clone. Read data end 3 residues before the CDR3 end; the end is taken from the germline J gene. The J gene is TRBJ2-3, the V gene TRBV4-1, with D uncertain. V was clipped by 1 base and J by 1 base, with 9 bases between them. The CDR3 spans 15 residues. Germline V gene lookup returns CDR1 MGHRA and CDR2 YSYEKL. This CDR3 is CASSQGRAGTDTQYF. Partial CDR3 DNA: TGCGCCAGCAGCCAAGGTCGAGCCGGCACAGATACG.

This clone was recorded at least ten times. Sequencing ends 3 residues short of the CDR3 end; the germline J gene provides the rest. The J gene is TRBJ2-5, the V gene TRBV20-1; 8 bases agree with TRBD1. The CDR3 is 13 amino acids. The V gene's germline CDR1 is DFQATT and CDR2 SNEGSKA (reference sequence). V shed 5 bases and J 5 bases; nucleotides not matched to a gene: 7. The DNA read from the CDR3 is TGCAGTGCTCGGAGGACAGGGATGGAGACC. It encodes CSARRTGMET. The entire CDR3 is CSARRTGMETQYF.